This is a list of T cell receptor beta chains from one sample in a study of control samples from healthy donors and cancer patients. Repertoires were generated with immunoSEQ multiplex PCR, while TCRdb's copy carries only in-frame clones and drops some. There are more than 95,000 clones in the sample; over 75% occur only once, and around 3% lies in the top ten. Sample: blood. These TCRs come from a man in his fifties or sixties in good health. The CDR3 runs from the conserved cysteine through the conserved F or W. Each record gives: V gene, clone size, D gene, J gene, CDR3 length, CDR3 protein, CDR3 DNA. The D gene is left open where the match is weak. Clone size appears in some rows only: once, few, many, or a class for an expanded clone.

TRBV27	NA	NA	TRBJ1-2	14	CASSFGGANYGYTF	TGTGCCAGCAGTTTTGGGGGCGCTAACTATGGCTACACCTTC
TRBV7-3	NA	NA	TRBJ1-1	15	CASRKNRESNTEAFF	TGTGCCAGCAGGAAAAACAGGGAATCAAACACTGAAGCTTTCTTT
TRBV19	NA	TRBD1	TRBJ1-5	15	CASSTGTGINQPQHF	TGTGCCAGTAGTACGGGGACAGGGATCAATCAGCCCCAGCATTTT
TRBV14	NA	NA	TRBJ1-1	15	CASSQSQAGRLRAFF	TGTGCCAGCAGCCAGAGTCAGGCAGGCCGATTAAGAGCTTTCTTT
TRBV18	NA	TRBD1	TRBJ1-1	16	CASSPLPDRGRTEAFF	TGTGCCAGCTCACCCCTGCCCGACAGGGGGCGGACTGAAGCTTTCTTT
TRBV10-3	NA	NA	TRBJ1-2	12	CAISVAGKGYTF	TGTGCCATCAGTGTAGCGGGGAAGGGCTACACCTTC
TRBV5-4	NA	NA	TRBJ2-1	15	CASSPNRVTYNEQFF	TGTGCCAGCAGCCCAAACAGGGTCACCTACAATGAGCAGTTCTTC
TRBV19	NA	NA	TRBJ1-1	15	CASRRSQAGYTEAFF	TGTGCCAGTCGAAGGTCTCAAGCGGGGTACACTGAAGCTTTCTTT
TRBV9	NA	NA	TRBJ1-4	14	CASSVVPTGEKLFF	TGTGCCAGCAGCGTAGTCCCAACGGGCGAAAAACTGTTTTTT
TRBV5-1	NA	NA	TRBJ1-5	14	CASSLEVGNQPQHF	TGCGCCAGCAGCTTGGAAGTAGGTAATCAGCCCCAGCATTTT
TRBV5-1	few	NA	TRBJ1-6	15	CASSLDRAQNSPLHF	TGCGCCAGCAGCTTGGACAGGGCCCAAAATTCACCCCTCCACTTT
TRBV4-2	NA	NA	TRBJ1-2	13	CASKSILNYGYTF	TGTGCCAGCAAATCCATACTCAACTATGGCTACACCTTC
TRBV19	NA	TRBD1	TRBJ2-5	14	CASSTQGSQETQYF	TGTGCCAGTAGTACACAGGGGAGCCAAGAGACCCAGTACTTC
TRBV19	NA	NA	TRBJ1-3	16	CASTSRRSGTGNTIYF	TGTGCCAGTACGTCCCGGCGGTCGGGAACTGGAAACACCATATATTTT
TRBV21-1	NA	NA	TRBJ1-2	17	CASSKNTVLGQIYGYTF	TGTGCCAGCAGCAAGAACACGGTTCTAGGGCAGATCTATGGCTACACCTTC
TRBV5-1	NA	NA	TRBJ2-2	12	CASSKGSGELFF	TGCGCCAGCAGCAAGGGGTCCGGGGAGCTGTTTTTT
TRBV5-1	NA	TRBD1	TRBJ2-6	16	CASSLQGAAGANVLTF	TGCGCCAGCAGCTTACAGGGGGCTGCTGGGGCCAACGTCCTGACTTTC
TRBV3-1/TRBV3-2	once	NA	TRBJ1-5	14	CASSQLTGNQPQHF	TGTGCCAGCAGCCAATTGACAGGAAACCAGCCCCAGCATTTT
TRBV28	NA	TRBD1	TRBJ2-7	14	CASSNDRGPYEQYF	TGTGCCAGCAGTAACGACAGGGGCCCCTACGAGCAGTACTTC
TRBV27	NA	TRBD1	TRBJ2-7	16	CASSLVPDRGSYEQYF	TGTGCCAGCAGTTTAGTTCCGGACAGGGGCTCCTACGAGCAGTACTTC
TRBV6-5	NA	NA	TRBJ1-1	14	CASGFNPTGASAFF	TGTGCCAGCGGCTTTAACCCGACCGGGGCCTCGGCTTTCTTT
TRBV10-3	few	NA	TRBJ1-1	15	CAISESYQANTEAFF	TGTGCCATCAGTGAGTCGTATCAGGCAAACACTGAAGCTTTCTTT
TRBV27	NA	TRBD1	TRBJ1-2	14	CASSFHDRGGGYTF	TGTGCCAGCAGCTTCCACGACAGGGGTGGTGGCTACACCTTC
TRBV5-6	NA	NA	TRBJ1-1	11	CASSFNTEAFF	TGTGCCAGCAGCTTTAACACTGAAGCTTTCTTT
TRBV11-2	NA	NA	TRBJ2-1	13	CASERAGYNEQFF	TGTGCCAGCGAGAGAGCAGGCTACAATGAGCAGTTCTTC
TRBV1	NA	NA	TRBJ2-3	12	CSSRKLTDTQYF	TGCTCTAGCCGGAAGCTCACAGATACGCAGTATTTT
TRBV5-6	NA	NA	TRBJ2-7	13	CASAHRDDYEQYF	TGTGCCAGCGCCCACAGGGATGACTACGAGCAGTACTTC
TRBV3-1/TRBV3-2	NA	NA	TRBJ1-2	19	CASSQGQFPTLGVGYGYTF	TGTGCCAGCAGCCAAGGACAATTCCCCACCTTAGGGGTGGGGTATGGCTACACCTTC
TRBV6-2/TRBV6-3	NA	TRBD1	TRBJ2-7	14	CASSYATGGYEQYF	TGTGCCAGCAGTTATGCGACAGGGGGCTACGAGCAGTACTTC
TRBV29-1	NA	NA	TRBJ1-1	10	CSVEGAEAFF	TGCAGCGTTGAAGGAGCTGAAGCTTTCTTT
TRBV27	NA	NA	TRBJ1-4	12	CASSRAGEKLFF	TGTGCCAGTTCTAGGGCGGGTGAAAAACTGTTTTTT
TRBV7-9	NA	NA	TRBJ1-2	14	CASSSRDGLYGYTF	TGTGCCAGCAGCTCCAGGGACGGGTTATATGGCTACACCTTC
TRBV6-6	NA	NA	TRBJ1-6	14	CASSYYTANSPLHF	TGTGCCAGCAGTTACTACACAGCTAATTCACCCCTCCACTTT
TRBV6-1	NA	NA	TRBJ2-3	13	CASRYTGTDTQYF	TGTGCCAGCCGATATACAGGGACAGATACGCAGTATTTT
TRBV5-6	NA	NA	TRBJ2-7	14	CASSLRGFSYEQYF	TGTGCCAGCAGCCTCCGGGGCTTCTCCTACGAGCAGTACTTC
TRBV6-5	few	NA	TRBJ2-3	15	CASTIWGGGTDTQYF	TGTGCCAGCACCATCTGGGGAGGAGGCACAGATACGCAGTATTTT
TRBV19	NA	TRBD1	TRBJ1-5	17	CATHRQGQGAINQPQHF	TGTGCCACTCACCGTCAGGGACAGGGGGCGATCAATCAGCCCCAGCATTTT
TRBV6-1	NA	NA	TRBJ2-3	16	CASSVNKGAFADTQYF	TGTGCCAGCAGTGTCAACAAGGGTGCATTCGCTGATACGCAGTATTTT
TRBV12-3/TRBV12-4	NA	NA	TRBJ1-2	12	CASSQGPYGYTF	TGTGCCAGCAGTCAGGGGCCCTATGGCTACACCTTC
TRBV28	NA	NA	TRBJ1-6	13	CASSPDRISALHF	TGTGCCAGCAGTCCAGACAGAATCTCGGCCCTCCACTTT